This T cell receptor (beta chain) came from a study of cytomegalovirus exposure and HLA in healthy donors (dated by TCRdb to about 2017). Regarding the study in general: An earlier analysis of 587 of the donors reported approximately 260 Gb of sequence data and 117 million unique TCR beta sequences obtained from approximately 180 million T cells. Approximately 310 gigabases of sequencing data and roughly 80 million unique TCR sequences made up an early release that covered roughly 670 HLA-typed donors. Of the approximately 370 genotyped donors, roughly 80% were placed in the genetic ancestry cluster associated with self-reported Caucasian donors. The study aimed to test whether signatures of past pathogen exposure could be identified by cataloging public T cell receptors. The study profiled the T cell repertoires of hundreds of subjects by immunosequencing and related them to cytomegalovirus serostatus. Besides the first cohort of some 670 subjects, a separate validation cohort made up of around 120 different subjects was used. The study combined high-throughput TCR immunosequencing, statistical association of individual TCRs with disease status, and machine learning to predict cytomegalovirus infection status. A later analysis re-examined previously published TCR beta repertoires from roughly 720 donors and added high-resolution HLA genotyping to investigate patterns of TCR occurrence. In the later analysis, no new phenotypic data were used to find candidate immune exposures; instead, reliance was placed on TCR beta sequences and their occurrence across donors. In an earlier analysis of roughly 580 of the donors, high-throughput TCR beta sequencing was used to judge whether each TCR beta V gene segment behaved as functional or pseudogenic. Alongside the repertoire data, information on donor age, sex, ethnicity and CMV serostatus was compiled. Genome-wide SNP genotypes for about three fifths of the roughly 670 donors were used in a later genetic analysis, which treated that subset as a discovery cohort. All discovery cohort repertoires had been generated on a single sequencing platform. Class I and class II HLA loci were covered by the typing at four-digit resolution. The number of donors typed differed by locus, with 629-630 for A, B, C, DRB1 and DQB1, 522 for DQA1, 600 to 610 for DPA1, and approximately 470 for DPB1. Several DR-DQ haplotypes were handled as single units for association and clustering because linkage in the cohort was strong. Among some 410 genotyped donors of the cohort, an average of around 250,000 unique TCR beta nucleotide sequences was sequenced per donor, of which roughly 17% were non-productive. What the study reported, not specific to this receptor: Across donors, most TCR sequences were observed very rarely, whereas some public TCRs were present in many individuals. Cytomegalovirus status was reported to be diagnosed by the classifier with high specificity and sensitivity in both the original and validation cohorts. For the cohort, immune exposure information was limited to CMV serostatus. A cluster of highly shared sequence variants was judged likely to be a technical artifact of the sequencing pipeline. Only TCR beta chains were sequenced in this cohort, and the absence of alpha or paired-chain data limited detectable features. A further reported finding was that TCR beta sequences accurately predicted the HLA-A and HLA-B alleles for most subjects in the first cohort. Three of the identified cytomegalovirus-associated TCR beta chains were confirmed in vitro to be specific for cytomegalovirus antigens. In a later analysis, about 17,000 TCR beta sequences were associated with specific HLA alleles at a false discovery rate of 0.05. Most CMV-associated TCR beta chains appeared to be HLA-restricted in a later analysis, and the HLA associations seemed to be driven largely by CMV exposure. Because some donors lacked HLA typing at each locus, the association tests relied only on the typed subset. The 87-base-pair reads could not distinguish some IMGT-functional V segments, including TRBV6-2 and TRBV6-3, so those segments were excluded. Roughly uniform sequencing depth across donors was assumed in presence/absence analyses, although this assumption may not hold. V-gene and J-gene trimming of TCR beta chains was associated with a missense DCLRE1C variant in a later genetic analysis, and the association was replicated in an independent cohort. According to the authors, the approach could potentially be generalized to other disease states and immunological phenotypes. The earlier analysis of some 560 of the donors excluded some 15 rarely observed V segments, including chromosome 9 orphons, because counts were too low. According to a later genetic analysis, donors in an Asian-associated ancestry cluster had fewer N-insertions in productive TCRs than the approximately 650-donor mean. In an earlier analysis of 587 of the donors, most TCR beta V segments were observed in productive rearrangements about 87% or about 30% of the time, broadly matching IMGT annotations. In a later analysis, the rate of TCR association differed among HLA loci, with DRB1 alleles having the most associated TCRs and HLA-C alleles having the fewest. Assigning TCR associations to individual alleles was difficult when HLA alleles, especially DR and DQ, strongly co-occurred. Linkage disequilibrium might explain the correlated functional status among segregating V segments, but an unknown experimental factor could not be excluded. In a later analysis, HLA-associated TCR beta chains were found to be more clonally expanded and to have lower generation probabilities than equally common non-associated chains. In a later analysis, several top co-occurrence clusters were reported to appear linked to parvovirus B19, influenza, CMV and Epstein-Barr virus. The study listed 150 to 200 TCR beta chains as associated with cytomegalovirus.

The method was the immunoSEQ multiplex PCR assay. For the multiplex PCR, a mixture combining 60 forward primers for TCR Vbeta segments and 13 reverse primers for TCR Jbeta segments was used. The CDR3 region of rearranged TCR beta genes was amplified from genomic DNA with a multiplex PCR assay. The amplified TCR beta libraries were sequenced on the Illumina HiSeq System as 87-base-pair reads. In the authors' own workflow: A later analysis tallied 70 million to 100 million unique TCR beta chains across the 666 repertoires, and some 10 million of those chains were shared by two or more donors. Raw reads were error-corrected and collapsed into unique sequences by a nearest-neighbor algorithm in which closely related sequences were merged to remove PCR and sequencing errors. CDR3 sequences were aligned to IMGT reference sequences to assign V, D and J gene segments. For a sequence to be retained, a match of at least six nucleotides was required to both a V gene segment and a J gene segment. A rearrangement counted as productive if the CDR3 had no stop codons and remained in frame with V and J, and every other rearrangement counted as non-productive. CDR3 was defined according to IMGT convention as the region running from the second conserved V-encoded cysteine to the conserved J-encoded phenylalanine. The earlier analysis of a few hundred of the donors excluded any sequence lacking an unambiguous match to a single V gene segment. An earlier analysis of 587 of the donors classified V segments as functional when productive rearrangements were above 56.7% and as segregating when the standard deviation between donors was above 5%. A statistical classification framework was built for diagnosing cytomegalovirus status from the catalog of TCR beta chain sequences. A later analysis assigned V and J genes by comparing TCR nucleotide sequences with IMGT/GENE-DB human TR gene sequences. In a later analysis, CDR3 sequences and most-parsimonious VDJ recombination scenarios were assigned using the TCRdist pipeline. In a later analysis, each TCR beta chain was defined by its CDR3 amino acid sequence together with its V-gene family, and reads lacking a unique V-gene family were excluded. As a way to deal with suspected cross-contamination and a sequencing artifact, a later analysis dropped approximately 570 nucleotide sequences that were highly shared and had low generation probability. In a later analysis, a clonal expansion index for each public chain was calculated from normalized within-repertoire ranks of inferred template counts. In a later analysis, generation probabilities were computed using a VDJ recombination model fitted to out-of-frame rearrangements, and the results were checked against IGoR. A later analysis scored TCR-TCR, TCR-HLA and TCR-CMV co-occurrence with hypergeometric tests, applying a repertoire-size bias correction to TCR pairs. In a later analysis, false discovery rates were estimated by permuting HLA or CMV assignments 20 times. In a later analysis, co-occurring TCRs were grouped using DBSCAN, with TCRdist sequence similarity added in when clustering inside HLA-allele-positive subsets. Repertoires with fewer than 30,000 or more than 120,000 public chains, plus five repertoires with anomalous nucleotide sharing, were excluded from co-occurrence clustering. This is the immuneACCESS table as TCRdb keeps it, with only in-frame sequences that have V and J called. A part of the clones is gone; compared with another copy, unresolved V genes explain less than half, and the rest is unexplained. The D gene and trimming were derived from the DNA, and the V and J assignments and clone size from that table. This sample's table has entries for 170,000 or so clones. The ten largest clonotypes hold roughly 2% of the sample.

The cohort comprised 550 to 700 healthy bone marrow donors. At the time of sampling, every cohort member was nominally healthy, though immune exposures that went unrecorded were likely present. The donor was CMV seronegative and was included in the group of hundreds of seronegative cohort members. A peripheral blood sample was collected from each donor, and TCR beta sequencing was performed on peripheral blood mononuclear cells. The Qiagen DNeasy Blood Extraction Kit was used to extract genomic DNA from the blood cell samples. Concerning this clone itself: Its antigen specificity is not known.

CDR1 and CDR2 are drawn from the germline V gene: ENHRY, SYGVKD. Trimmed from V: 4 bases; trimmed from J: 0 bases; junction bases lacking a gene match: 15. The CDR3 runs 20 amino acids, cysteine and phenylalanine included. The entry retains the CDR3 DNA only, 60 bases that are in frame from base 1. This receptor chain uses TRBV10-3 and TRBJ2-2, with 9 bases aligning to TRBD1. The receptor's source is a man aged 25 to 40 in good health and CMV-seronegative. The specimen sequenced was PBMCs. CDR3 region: CAISGSRQGVQNPNTGELFF. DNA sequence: TGTGCCATCAGTGGGTCGCGACAGGGGGTTCAGAATCCGAACACCGGGGAGCTGTTTTTT.